A selection of T cell receptor beta chains follows, all from one sample in a study of T cells after yellow fever vaccination. TCRdb fed the 5' RACE reads into MiXCR, producing one record per CDR3 protein. The sample lists 450,000 to 650,000 distinct CDR3 sequences, about a fifth occurring once. The source material was PBMCs, sampled about 21 days after the first yellow fever vaccination. These receptors originate from a man aged 18 to 30 who received the YFV17D yellow fever vaccine. Both conserved end residues are trimmed from each CDR3.

TRBV4-1	TRBJ1-2	ASSSLKSGYT
TRBV5-5	TRBJ1-5	ASSLGAQGASDQPQH
TRBV5-1	TRBJ1-1	ASSHWANRGDTEAF
TRBV19	TRBJ1-2	ASSPWQGGYGYT
TRBV20-1	TRBJ2-3	SARGSKDTQY
TRBV5-1	TRBJ1-4	ASSAGAGLTTNEKLF
TRBV12-3/TRBV12-4	TRBJ2-1	ASSLSLRNEQF
TRBV2	TRBJ1-2	ASSDEGHDYGYT
TRBV4-2	TRBJ1-1	ASSQGLGVNTEAF
TRBV12-3/TRBV12-4	TRBJ2-1	ASRLGGKGYNEQF
TRBV29-1	TRBJ2-5	SVGDRGHTQETQY
TRBV5-1	TRBJ1-1	ASSGQAEAF
TRBV29-1	TRBJ2-3	SVDRDITTDTQY
TRBV7-6	TRBJ2-7	ASSLEPSGGAYEQY
TRBV10-3	TRBJ1-2	ASTGAPLYGYT
TRBV12-3/TRBV12-4	TRBJ2-1	ASSLSYMGGDSYNEQF
TRBV4-2	TRBJ2-5	ASSPPGAGAEDLTQY
TRBV6-8	TRBJ2-1	ASKNYTEQF
TRBV15	TRBJ1-6	ATSRGESTPLH
TRBV2	TRBJ1-6	ASSEEAGNNSPLH
TRBV25-1	.	ASSEYGGIQETQF
TRBV29-1	TRBJ1-5	SVGGDSNQPQH
TRBV5-1	TRBJ2-1	ASSEPSSYNEQF
TRBV5-4	TRBJ2-3	ASSYSGGAADTQY
TRBV18	TRBJ1-4	ASSPQRANEKLF
TRBV7-8	TRBJ1-5	ASSLAGGHSNQPQH